One and the same sample provided the 22 T cell receptor beta chains below, sequenced in a study of blood T cell repertoires in COVID-19. Assay: immunoSEQ multiplex PCR; the TCRdb copy retains only in-frame clones and omits some. The sample gives 55,000 or so clones, around 83% of which show up once; approximately 21% is in the top ten. Sequenced input: peripheral blood. These receptors were taken from a man aged 30-40 years with COVID-19, enrolled during active disease.

The J gene is TRBJ1-2, the V gene TRBV5-4; no reliable D call. Per germline, CDR1 SGHNT and CDR2 YYREEE (reference sequence). Between the trimmed V and J ends, which lost 1 base and 6 bases, there was a span of 16 bases. The CDR3 totals 15 residues. CDR3 nucleotides: TGTGCCAGCAGCTTGTATTCCCGAGGCCTCAATGGCTACACCTTC. The encoded protein is CASSLYSRGLNGYTF.

The sample holds a few counts of this clone. The V call is TRBV4-1, the J call TRBJ1-5; D unclear. This CDR3 contains 15 residues. From germline, CDR1 is MGHRA and CDR2 YSYEKL. Trimming shortened V by 4 bases and J by 3 bases, and 13 bases separated the two germline ends. Here the CDR3 DNA reads TGCGCCAGCAGCCCGTTCAAAGAACTCAATCAGCCCCAGCATTTT. This codes for CASSPFKELNQPQHF.

The CDR3 spells CASSSGQPLNSPLHF. The CDR3, as DNA: TGTGCCAGCAGCTCGGGACAGCCCCTAAATTCACCCCTCCACTTT. The chain couples TRBV5-4 to TRBJ1-6; 7 bases are shared with TRBD1. J was trimmed by 7 bases and V by 3 bases; bases with no gene match: 7. The CDR3 totals 15 residues. Germline V gene data show CDR1 as SGHNT and CDR2 as YYREEE (reference sequence).

The CDR3 loop reads CASSIPQGRSSYNEQFF. For the CDR3, the DNA is TGTGCCAGTAGTATCCCCCAGGGGCGGAGCTCCTACAATGAGCAGTTCTTC. The genes are TRBV19 and TRBJ2-1; D possibly corresponds to TRBD1 (6 bases). Per germline, CDR1 LNHDA and CDR2 SQIVND (reference sequence). The CDR3 has 17 amino acids. V lost 3 bases, J lost 0 bases, and 15 bases lay in between. Drawing the rest from reference TRBV19 and TRBJ2-1, the complete variable domain is DGGITQSPKYLFRKEGQNVTLSCEQNLNHDAMYWYRQDPGQGLRLIYYSQIVNDFQKGDIAEGYSVSREKKESFPLTVTSAQKNPTAFYLCASSIPQGRSSYNEQFFGPGTRLTVL.

On this clone itself: One junction end does not reproduce the germline sequence, and a read error may be involved. V and J are TRBV7-7 and TRBJ2-7, with D possibly being TRBD2 (6 bases). The germline V gene encodes CDR1 SSHAT and CDR2 FNYEAQ (reference sequence). The CDR3 contains 15 residues. In DNA, the CDR3 is TGTGCTAGCAGCTTAGGGGCGGGACCGACCTACGAGCAGTACTTC. Translated: CASSLGAGPTYEQYF.

Concerning this clone: Other DNA sequences in the sample encode the same CDR3. The CDR3 region has the DNA TGTGCCATCAGTGAACCCCCCGGAGGACTAGCGGGAGGACTCGGGTGGAGTGAGCAGTTCTTC. Its translation is CAISEPPGGLAGGLGWSEQFF. The V gene is TRBV10-3, the J gene TRBJ2-1; 14 nucleotides match TRBD2. This CDR3 comprises 21 residues. Germline V gene sequence: CDR1 ENHRY, CDR2 SYGVKD. The V and J ends lost 3 bases and 9 bases, in that order; junction bases with no gene match: 22.

This chain's CDR3 is CASRRTGNYGYTF. The DNA for the CDR3 is TGTGCCAGCAGAAGGACAGGGAACTATGGCTACACCTTC. V usage is TRBV5-8 and J usage is TRBJ1-2; TRBD1 aligns across 8 bases. This CDR3 is 13 amino acids long. Germline values: CDR1 SGHTS, CDR2 YDEGEE. The trim removed 5 bases at V and 2 bases at J, leaving 2 bases unmatched.

The genes are TRBV7-8 and TRBJ2-7; 9 bases align to TRBD1. The CDR3 is 15 residues long. Germline assignment: CDR1 SGHVS and CDR2 FQNEAQ. Trimming removed 5 bases from V and 3 bases from J; junction bases left unmatched: 8. The CDR3 bases are TGTGCCAGCAGCCTAAGGACAGGGGACATCTACGAGCAGTACTTC. Its translation is CASSLRTGDIYEQYF.

The CDR3 DNA sequence: TGTGCCAGTAGCGGATGGCTAGCGGGGGGGCATGAGCAGTTCTTC. This encodes CASSGWLAGGHEQFF. The chain joins TRBV19 to TRBJ2-1; 12 bases align to TRBD2. The V segment lost 6 bases and the J segment 8 bases; nucleotides outside the gene matches: 8. Germline V gene data show CDR1 as LNHDA and CDR2 as SQIVND (reference sequence). This CDR3 has 15 amino acids.

This chain joins TRBV5-1 and TRBJ2-1, with 8 bases lining up with TRBD2. CDR3 length equals 16 residues. Germline CDR1 reads SGHRS; CDR2 reads YFSETQ. V shed 2 bases, J shed 9 bases, and the junction held 13 bases outside the gene matches. As DNA, the CDR3 is TGCGCCAGCAGCTTTGAACCCGGGGGGGCCGGGGGTGAGCAGTTCTTC. It encodes CASSFEPGGAGGEQFF.

This clone was seen just once. The chain links TRBV2 to TRBJ1-4, with 12 positions matching TRBD1. Trimming cost V 5 bases and J 8 bases; bases outside gene matches: 3. The CDR3 totals 14 residues. In germline, CDR1 is SNHLY, CDR2 FYNNEI. CDR3 DNA: TGTGCCAGCAGTTCCGGGACAGGGGGCGAAAAACTGTTTTTT. It translates to CASSSGTGGEKLFF.

This sequence joins TRBV5-8 and TRBJ1-1; the D gene is possibly TRBD1 (6 bases). The ends were cut back, 3 bases at V and 3 bases at J, with 21 bases in the middle. The CDR3 totals 17 residues. Per germline, CDR1 SGHTS and CDR2 YDEGEE. In nucleotides, the CDR3 is TGTGCCAGCAGCTGGATGGGTGGGGGCAGGGCACACACTGAAGCTTTCTTT. Amino acids: CASSWMGGGRAHTEAFF.

This clone was picked up a small number of times. J is TRBJ2-1 and V is TRBV6-1; 9 nucleotides agree with TRBD1. The germline V gene has CDR1 MNHNS and CDR2 SASEGT. CDR3 length: 17 residues. J lost 8 bases, V lost 4 bases, and 15 bases had no gene match. The CDR3 sequence is CASSGIVGTGREDEQFF. The DNA for the CDR3 is TGTGCCAGCAGTGGCATCGTCGGGACAGGGAGGGAGGATGAGCAGTTCTTC.

The rearrangement joins TRBV30 to TRBJ2-7; 12 positions match TRBD2. This CDR3 spans 13 amino acids. Germline V gives CDR1 GTSNPN, CDR2 SVGIG (reference sequence). Losses at the gene ends were 5 bases for V and 3 bases for J; bases not matched to a gene: 2. As DNA, the CDR3 is TGTGCCTGGGAGACTAGCGGGGGCTACGAGCAGTACTTC. Protein sequence: CAWETSGGYEQYF.

The gene calls are TRBV18 and TRBJ2-4; TRBD1 agrees at 9 bases. From germline, CDR1 is KGHSH and CDR2 LQKENI. CDR3 length: 14 amino acids. The J segment lost 7 bases and the V segment lost 6 bases, leaving 7 bases of the junction unmatched. DNA for the CDR3: TGTGCCAGCTCCTCTCGCGACAGGGGGAACATTCAGTACTTC. This translates into CASSSRDRGNIQYF.

This sequence joins TRBV5-1 and TRBJ2-6; D is possibly TRBD1 (8 bases). The CDR3 consists of 19 residues. Germline V gene data show CDR1 as SGHRS and CDR2 as YFSETQ. V lost 3 bases, J lost 0 bases, and 19 bases lay in between. CDR3 residues: CASSWQGAGATSGANVLTF. The CDR3 DNA reads TGCGCCAGCAGCTGGCAGGGGGCGGGAGCCACCTCTGGGGCCAACGTCCTGACTTTC.

This chain joins TRBV4-1 and TRBJ1-5; no clear D. Trimming removed 0 bases from V and 0 bases from J, with 12 bases in between. The V gene's germline CDR1 is MGHRA and CDR2 YSYEKL. This CDR3 has 17 residues. CDR3 sequence (DNA): TGCGCCAGCAGCCAAGACTTACGAGGGAATAGCAATCAGCCCCAGCATTTT. This codes for CASSQDLRGNSNQPQHF.

The chain combines TRBV6-5 with TRBJ1-2, with 7 bases identical to TRBD1. Germline trimming cut 2 bases from V and 4 bases from J; bases unmatched to any gene: 7. CDR1 and CDR2 from the germline V gene are MNHEY and SVGAGI. The CDR3 extends over 15 amino acids. The CDR3 bases are TGTGCCAGCAGTTACAATACAGGGGCCTTCTATGGCTACACCTTC. Its translation: CASSYNTGAFYGYTF.

The chain couples TRBV5-1 to TRBJ1-1, with D tentatively TRBD1 (5 bases). This CDR3 contains 14 residues. Germline V gene lookup returns CDR1 SGHRS and CDR2 YFSETQ. V gave up 2 bases and J gave up 5 bases, with 13 bases separating them. The CDR3 DNA follows: TGCGCCAGCAGCTTACTCCCCGGGGGGACTGAAGCTTTCTTT. It yields the protein CASSLLPGGTEAFF.

The chain uses TRBV3-1 (or the pseudogene TRBV3-2) and TRBJ2-5; the D gene is possibly TRBD2 (6 bases). Germline assignment: CDR1 LGHDT and CDR2 YNNKEL (reference sequence). The CDR3 is made up of 12 amino acids. Between the trimmed V and J ends, which lost 4 bases and 8 bases, there was a span of 11 bases. In DNA form, the CDR3 reads TGTGCCAGCAGCCCGATGGGAGGAACCCAGTACTTC. Translating it yields CASSPMGGTQYF.

The genes are TRBV5-5 and TRBJ2-7; TRBD2 is a possible D gene (6 bases). Per the germline V gene, CDR1 is SGHKS and CDR2 is YYEKEE (reference sequence). Trimming cost V 2 bases and J 3 bases, with 15 bases left between them. The CDR3 runs to 15 residues. The CDR3 nucleotides read TGTGCCAGCAGCTTCTATCCGGGGGAGAACTACGAGCAGTACTTC. Its protein is CASSFYPGENYEQYF.

The gene calls are TRBV2 and TRBJ2-7; D possibly corresponds to TRBD2 (6 bases). Trimming left V 3 bases short and J 5 bases short, with 20 bases between. The CDR3 totals 16 residues. CDR1 is SNHLY, CDR2 FYNNEI, per germline. The CDR3 nucleotides are TGTGCCAGCAGTGAGTTCGGGCCCGCGGGATACGACGAGCAGTACTTC. Its translation: CASSEFGPAGYDEQYF. Supplemented by reference TRBV2 and TRBJ2-7, the full variable domain reads EPEVTQTPSHQVTQMGQEVILRCVPISNHLYFYWYRQILGQKVEFLVSFYNNEISEKSEIFDDQFSVERPDGSNFTLKIRSTKLEDSAMYFCASSEFGPAGYDEQYFGPGTRLTVT.